These T cell receptor beta chains were read from a single sample in a study of shared clonotypes between healthy human individuals. Sequenced by immunoSEQ multiplex PCR; TCRdb stores in-frame clones only, minus some. The sample yields about 460,000 clones, roughly three quarters seen once. Sequences were obtained from PBMCs. The receptors stem from a middle-aged woman in good health. Some clones in this sample may be carry-over from other donors' samples. Both conserved end residues are part of each CDR3. The D gene is left open where the match is weak. Clone size is stated in some rows and not others, as once, few, many or a class when expanded.

>TRBV5-1|few|TRBJ2-5|NA
CASSDGRPQETQYF
TGCGCCAGCAGCGACGGACGGCCCCAAGAGACCCAGTACTTC
>TRBV18|NA|TRBJ2-7|NA
CASSPVGGAAVEQYF
TGTGCCAGCTCACCAGTTGGAGGGGCCGCCGTGGAGCAGTACTTC
>TRBV4-3|NA|TRBJ2-5|TRBD1
CASSQELSLDRGRWETQYF
TGCGCCAGCAGCCAAGAGTTGAGTTTAGACAGGGGGCGTTGGGAGACCCAGTACTTC
>TRBV7-9|few|TRBJ1-2|TRBD1
CASSLTGGIYGYTF
TGTGCCAGCAGCCTAACAGGGGGGATCTATGGCTACACCTTC
>TRBV13|once|TRBJ2-3|NA
CASNQVTDTQYF
TGTGCCAGCAACCAGGTCACAGATACGCAGTATTTT
>TRBV6-1|NA|TRBJ1-5|NA
CASTRGGGWEQPQHF
TGTGCCAGCACCCGAGGTGGGGGGTGGGAGCAGCCCCAGCATTTT
>TRBV15|NA|TRBJ2-2|NA
CATSRERVGELFF
TGTGCCACCAGCAGAGAACGGGTCGGGGAGCTGTTTTTT
>TRBV30|NA|TRBJ1-4|TRBD1
CAWTPGQFNEKLFF
TGTGCCTGGACCCCGGGACAGTTTAATGAAAAACTGTTTTTT
>TRBV4-1|few|TRBJ2-1|NA
CASSQEESGTGEQFF
TGCGCCAGCAGCCAAGAGGAGTCTGGGACGGGTGAGCAGTTCTTC
>TRBV9|few|TRBJ2-3|TRBD2
CASSVALTSGSTDTQYF
TGTGCCAGCAGCGTAGCTCTTACTAGCGGGAGCACAGATACGCAGTATTTT
>TRBV28|NA|TRBJ2-2|NA
CASSLAQGELFF
TGTGCCAGCAGTTTAGCCCAGGGGGAGCTGTTTTTT
>TRBV7-9|NA|TRBJ2-2|NA
CASSLLGGGELFF
TGTGCCAGCAGCTTACTCGGAGGGGGGGAGCTGTTTTTT
>TRBV2|NA|TRBJ1-5|NA
CASSDMPPRYSNQPQHF
TGTGCCAGCAGTGATATGCCCCCCAGGTATAGCAATCAGCCCCAGCATTTT
>TRBV9|NA|TRBJ2-4|NA
CASSLRDNPMVGNIQYF
TGTGCCAGCAGCCTCCGGGACAACCCGATGGTGGGAAACATTCAGTACTTC
>TRBV7-3|NA|TRBJ2-1|NA
CASSPMAGIGYEQFF
TGTGCCAGCAGCCCAATGGCGGGAATTGGGTATGAGCAGTTCTTC
>TRBV7-9|many|TRBJ2-7|NA
CASSLAAAEQYF
TGTGCCAGCAGCTTAGCGGCCGCGGAGCAGTACTTC
>TRBV5-6|NA|TRBJ2-5|NA
CASRPGPAETQYF
TGTGCCAGCAGACCGGGACCCGCGGAGACCCAGTACTTC
>TRBV5-1|NA|TRBJ2-3|NA
CASSPGGEADTQYF
TGCGCCAGCAGCCCCGGAGGGGAGGCAGATACGCAGTATTTT
>TRBV5-1|NA|TRBJ2-7|TRBD2
CASSSSGRHYEQYF
TGCGCCAGCAGCTCTAGCGGGAGGCACTACGAGCAGTACTTC
>TRBV5-8|NA|TRBJ2-6|NA
CASSFDRTGANVLTF
TGTGCCAGCAGCTTTGACAGGACTGGGGCCAACGTCCTGACTTTC
>TRBV14|few|TRBJ2-1|TRBD2
CASSQGTSREQFF
TGTGCCAGCAGCCAGGGGACTAGCCGTGAGCAGTTCTTC
>TRBV28|NA|TRBJ2-1|TRBD1
CASSPQGADTNNEQFF
TGTGCCAGCAGTCCCCAGGGGGCGGACACCAACAATGAGCAGTTCTTC
>TRBV30|NA|TRBJ1-2|TRBD1
CAWVRAYGGQNLYGYTF
TGTGCCTGGGTCCGGGCATACGGGGGACAGAACCTCTATGGCTACACCTTC
>TRBV5-4|NA|TRBJ2-5|TRBD2
CASSFRLANQETQYF
TGTGCCAGCAGCTTTCGACTAGCGAACCAAGAGACCCAGTACTTC
>TRBV2|NA|TRBJ2-1|NA
CASRVGQYNEQFF
TGTGCCAGCAGGGTTGGACAGTACAATGAGCAGTTCTTC
>TRBV16|NA|TRBJ2-1|NA
CASSQVRGVALF
TGTGCCAGCAGCCAAGTCCGGGGAGTTGCGCTCTTC
>TRBV7-8|NA|TRBJ2-7|NA
CASSTGGLGDEQYF
TGTGCCAGCAGCACAGGGGGACTAGGGGACGAGCAGTACTTC
>TRBV27|NA|TRBJ1-4|NA
CASSFSGARFGKLFF
TGTGCCAGCAGTTTTTCGGGGGCGCGATTTGGGAAACTGTTTTTT
>TRBV9|NA|TRBJ1-5|NA
CASSQGTGKNQPQHF
TGTGCCAGCAGCCAAGGGACGGGCAAGAATCAGCCCCAGCATTTT
>TRBV10-3|NA|TRBJ1-2|TRBD1
CAISERTGADGYTF
TGTGCCATCAGTGAGAGGACAGGGGCCGATGGCTACACCTTC
>TRBV5-8|NA|TRBJ2-7|NA
CASSSDEQYF
TGTGCCAGCAGCTCAGACGAGCAGTACTTC
>TRBV6-1|NA|TRBJ2-7|NA
CASSVRRAYEQYF
TGTGCCAGCAGTGTGCGGAGGGCCTACGAGCAGTACTTC
>TRBV27|NA|TRBJ2-3|TRBD2
CASSSAKSGTSRHSTDTQYF
TGTGCCAGCAGTTCTGCAAAAAGCGGGACTTCGAGACATAGCACAGATACGCAGTATTTT
>TRBV29-1|NA|TRBJ2-2|TRBD1
CSVTELVGQGENTGELFF
TGCAGCGTTACGGAGCTCGTGGGACAGGGGGAGAACACCGGGGAGCTGTTTTTT
>TRBV11-3|NA|TRBJ2-2|TRBD2
CASSRTSYGGELFF
TGTGCCAGCAGCCGGACTAGTTACGGCGGGGAGCTGTTTTTT
>TRBV7-9|NA|TRBJ2-7|NA
CASSLMAFLGGEQYF
TGTGCCAGCAGCTTAATGGCGTTCCTCGGCGGCGAGCAGTACTTC
>TRBV2|few|TRBJ1-1|NA
CASSEVWGHTEAFF
TGTGCCAGCAGTGAAGTCTGGGGGCACACTGAAGCTTTCTTT
>TRBV5-4|many|TRBJ2-7|NA
CASSFDTGNEQYF
TGTGCCAGCAGCTTTGACACCGGGAACGAGCAGTACTTC
>TRBV27|NA|TRBJ1-1|NA
CASSLNRIGWRTEAFF
TGTGCCAGCAGTTTAAATCGGATCGGGTGGCGCACTGAAGCTTTCTTT
>TRBV30|NA|TRBJ1-2|NA
CAWSVGGGYAF
TGTGCCTGGAGTGTCGGGGGCGGCTACGCCTTC
>TRBV5-6|NA|TRBJ2-1|TRBD1
CASSLWTGVRINEQFF
TGTGCCAGCAGCCTATGGACAGGGGTCCGGATCAATGAGCAGTTCTTC
>TRBV5-4|few|TRBJ2-5|NA
CASSTGAARETQYF
TGTGCCAGCAGCACCGGAGCCGCGCGAGAGACCCAGTACTTC
>TRBV7-2|NA|TRBJ2-7|NA
CASSRGGGPPYEQYF
TGTGCCAGCAGCCGAGGGGGGGGCCCACCCTACGAGCAGTACTTC
>TRBV5-6|NA|TRBJ2-1|TRBD2
CASSLVGTSMNNEQFF
TGTGCCAGCAGCTTGGTCGGGACTAGCATGAACAATGAGCAGTTCTTC
>TRBV19|NA|TRBJ1-1|NA
CASRAGWTEAFF
TGTGCCAGTAGGGCAGGGTGGACTGAAGCTTTCTTT
>TRBV15|once|TRBJ2-7|NA
CATSRPGLEDREQYF
TGTGCCACCAGCAGACCGGGGCTTGAGGACCGAGAGCAGTACTTC
>TRBV30|NA|TRBJ1-2|NA
CAWTNRDDYGYTF
TGTGCCTGGACTAATCGGGACGACTATGGCTACACCTTC
>TRBV28|NA|TRBJ2-3|NA
CASSKTLGVMGTDTQYF
TGTGCCAGCAGCAAAACCCTCGGGGTAATGGGCACAGATACGCAGTATTTT